The present entry profiles one T cell receptor (beta chain) with its context. The sample comes from a study of CD8 T cells in Susac syndrome. Study-level background: Susac syndrome patients were untreated, on corticosteroids with some adding intravenous immunoglobulin, or on intravenous immunoglobulin only.

Reverse transcription of about 0.5 to 1 ug RNA used random hexamers. TCRdb itself ran the immunoSEQ multiplex PCR reads through MiXCR, one entry per CDR3 protein. The sample has tens of thousands of distinct CDR3 sequences, roughly 96% seen once. The CDR3 loop spans 15 amino acids. The V and J ends lost 1 base and 3 bases respectively, with 10 bases between them. CDR1 SGHVS and CDR2 FNYEAQ come from the germline V gene. This sequence was found in a human donor with Susac syndrome. Sequencing used CD8+ T cells from PBMCs. This chain uses TRBV7-6 with TRBJ1-5; D is unclear. DNA of the CDR3: TGTGCCAGCAGCTTAGAGGCAGTCCCCAATCAGCCCCAGCATTTT. This sequence encodes CASSLEAVPNQPQHF.